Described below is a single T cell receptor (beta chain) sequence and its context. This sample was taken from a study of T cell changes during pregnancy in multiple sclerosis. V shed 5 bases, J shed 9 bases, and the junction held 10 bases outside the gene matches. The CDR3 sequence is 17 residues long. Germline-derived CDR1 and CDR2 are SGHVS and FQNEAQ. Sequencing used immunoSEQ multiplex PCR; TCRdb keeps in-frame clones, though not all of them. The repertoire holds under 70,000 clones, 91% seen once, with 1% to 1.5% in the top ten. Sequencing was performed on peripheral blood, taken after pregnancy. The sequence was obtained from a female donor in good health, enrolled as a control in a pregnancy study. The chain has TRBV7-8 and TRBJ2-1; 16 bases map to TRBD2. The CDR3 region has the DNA TGTGCCAGCAGCCCAGGGGGACTAGCGGGGGGGCGGAGTGAGCAGTTCTTC. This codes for CASSPGGLAGGRSEQFF.